A single sample is the source of the 17 T cell receptor beta chains below, sequenced in a study of T cell changes during pregnancy in multiple sclerosis. The assay was immunoSEQ multiplex PCR, and TCRdb's table has in-frame clones only and misses some. The sample includes approximately 70,000 clones, roughly 94% seen only once; the top ten take about 1.6%. Here the sequenced sample was peripheral blood, taken after pregnancy. All receptors come from a female donor with multiple sclerosis, enrolled in a pregnancy study.

The V call is TRBV5-8, the J call TRBJ2-5, with D perhaps TRBD1 (5 bases). The CDR3 totals 13 residues. V was trimmed by 5 bases and J by 4 bases, leaving 12 bases between them. CDR1 SGHTS and CDR2 YDEGEE come from the germline V gene. CDR3 loop: CASRPQGRETQYF. The CDR3 nucleotides read TGTGCCAGCAGGCCCCAGGGTAGAGAGACCCAGTACTTC.

The chain couples TRBV6-6 to TRBJ2-4; a possible D gene is TRBD2 (7 bases). The CDR3 extends over 16 amino acids. CDR1 and CDR2 from the germline V gene are MNHNY and SVGAGI (reference sequence). Between the trimmed V and J ends, which lost 2 bases and 1 base, there was a span of 12 bases. The CDR3 sequence is CASSYGGGQAKNIQYF. CDR3 nucleotides: TGTGCCAGCAGTTACGGGGGGGGGCAGGCCAAAAACATTCAGTACTTC.

The chain has TRBV7-6 and TRBJ2-1; 8 nucleotides align to TRBD2. Germline V CDR1 and CDR2: SGHVS, FNYEAQ. The J segment lost 4 bases and the V segment lost 0 bases, leaving 5 bases of the junction unmatched. This CDR3 is built from 16 residues. CDR3 nucleotide sequence: TGTGCCAGCAGCTTAGCGCCAGCGGGAGTGTACAATGAGCAGTTCTTC. Its protein product is CASSLAPAGVYNEQFF. The complete variable domain, with remaining parts taken from reference TRBV7-6 and TRBJ2-1, reads GAGVSQSPRYKVTKRGQDVALRCDPISGHVSLYWYRQALGQGPEFLTYFNYEAQQDKSGLPNDRFSAERPEGSISTLTIQRTEQRDSAMYRCASSLAPAGVYNEQFFGPGTRLTVL.

The chain recombines TRBV6-5 with TRBJ1-1; D is uncertain. Germline CDR1 is MNHEY and CDR2 is SVGAGI. This CDR3 contains 13 residues. Trimming removed 8 bases from V and 0 bases from J, with 10 bases in between. CDR3 region: CASGQIMNTEAFF. The CDR3 DNA reads TGTGCCAGCGGGCAGATCATGAACACTGAAGCTTTCTTT.

The chain recombines TRBV4-2 with TRBJ2-2; 7 bases map to TRBD1. The V and J ends lost 1 base and 6 bases, in that order; junction bases with no gene match: 8. The germline V gene encodes CDR1 LGHNA and CDR2 YNFKEQ. The length of the CDR3 is 16 residues. The CDR3 nucleotides are TGTGCCAGCAGCCAAGGACAGGGATTAGCGTCCGGGGAGCTGTTTTTT. It specifies CASSQGQGLASGELFF.

The chain combines TRBV13 with TRBJ2-7; unclear D gene. The CDR3 contains 15 residues. From germline, CDR1 is PRHDT and CDR2 FYEKMQ (reference sequence). V lost 1 base and J 0 bases, leaving 10 bases between the germline ends. This CDR3 is CASSLVDFNSYEQYF. The CDR3, as DNA: TGTGCCAGCAGCTTAGTTGACTTTAACTCCTACGAGCAGTACTTC.

J is TRBJ2-7 and V is TRBV28; D possibly corresponds to TRBD2 (6 bases). Germline V gene data show CDR1 as MDHEN and CDR2 as SYDVKM. The CDR3 runs 14 residues. Between the trimmed V and J ends, which lost 5 bases and 1 base, there was a span of 12 bases. CDR3 protein: CASSRGLLSYEQYF. The CDR3 region has the DNA TGTGCCAGCAGTCGGGGACTCCTGTCCTACGAGCAGTACTTC.

This clone was seen just once. The V gene is TRBV12-2, the J gene TRBJ2-3; whether TRBD1, the table's D call, matches the DNA was not checked. TRBV12-2 is a pseudogene locus. The CDR3 has 14 residues. The chain's CDR3 is CASRSQVYTDTQYF. Written as DNA, the CDR3 is TGTGCAAGTCGCTCGCAGGTGTACACAGATACGCAGTATTTT.

This clone was counted once. V usage is TRBV11-2 and J usage is TRBJ2-1, with D perhaps matching TRBD2 (6 bases). Germline V CDR1 and CDR2: SGHAT, FQNNGV. With 7 bases removed from V and 2 bases from J, the gap between germline ends came to 12 bases. The CDR3 has 14 residues. DNA of the CDR3: TGTGCCAGCAAGCCGGGACTGCCCTACAATGAGCAGTTCTTC. Translated: CASKPGLPYNEQFF.

Details on this clone: At one of its ends the junction is not consistent with the germline gene, which may arise from a read error. The chain employs TRBV7-7 and TRBJ2-1, with 8 nucleotides matching TRBD2. The CDR3 has 15 residues. In germline, CDR1 is SSHAT, CDR2 FNYEAQ (reference sequence). CDR3 residues: CASSPSGSSYNEQFF. The CDR3 DNA follows: TGTGCTAGCAGCCCCAGCGGGAGCTCCTACAATGAGCAGTTCTTC.

The J gene is TRBJ2-2, the V gene TRBV5-6, with D maybe TRBD1 (6 bases). V was pared by 1 base and J by 5 bases, with 18 bases between. This CDR3 contains 17 residues. Germline lookup yields CDR1 SGHDT and CDR2 YYEEEE. The CDR3 loop is CASSLLGLQQGTGELFF. CDR3 bases: TGTGCCAGCAGCTTGTTGGGCCTTCAACAGGGTACCGGGGAGCTGTTTTTT.

This sequence joins TRBV6-1 and TRBJ2-2; D is possibly TRBD1 (5 bases). Trimming took 8 bases from V and 0 from J, leaving 10 bases between them. Germline V gene lookup returns CDR1 MNHNS and CDR2 SASEGT. This CDR3 spans 14 amino acids. The CDR3 DNA reads as TGTGCCAGCGCCCCAGGGACGAACACCGGGGAGCTGTTTTTT. Translated: CASAPGTNTGELFF.

This chain uses TRBV2 with TRBJ1-2; TRBD1 aligns across 9 bases. From germline, CDR1 is SNHLY and CDR2 FYNNEI. V shed 6 bases and J 5 bases; nucleotides not matched to a gene: 7. The CDR3 has 14 residues. The CDR3 DNA sequence: TGTGCCAGCAGAGGGGGAGACAGGGGGTATGGCTACACCTTC. Encoded protein: CASRGGDRGYGYTF.

The V and J genes are TRBV5-6 and TRBJ2-7; TRBD2 might be the D (5 bases). Trimming removed 1 base at V and 5 bases at J, with 10 bases between. CDR1 and CDR2 from the germline V gene are SGHDT and YYEEEE. The CDR3 contains 13 residues. This CDR3 reads CASSLWYSDEQYF. For the CDR3, the DNA is TGTGCCAGCAGCTTGTGGTATAGCGACGAGCAGTACTTC.

The rearrangement joins TRBV4-3 to TRBJ1-5; possible D gene TRBD1, 6 bases. CDR1 and CDR2 (germline): LGHNA, YSLEER. Trimming took off 0 bases at V and 2 bases at J, with 17 bases between the two ends. The length of the CDR3 is 18 residues. The CDR3 reads CASSQDRSLPGGNQPQHF. CDR3 sequence (DNA): TGCGCCAGCAGCCAAGATCGAAGCTTGCCAGGGGGCAATCAGCCCCAGCATTTT.

V and J are TRBV19 and TRBJ1-5; D not certain. V was clipped by 0 bases and J by 0 bases, with 15 bases between them. The CDR3 consists of 18 residues. The germline V gene has CDR1 LNHDA and CDR2 SQIVND (reference sequence). Here the CDR3 DNA reads TGTGCCAGTAGTATAGATCCCCCCCGGGGATATAGCAATCAGCCCCAGCATTTT. Encoded protein: CASSIDPPRGYSNQPQHF.

The chain joins TRBV7-8 to TRBJ2-7; D is possibly TRBD1 (6 bases). The CDR3 spans 15 residues. Germline V gives CDR1 SGHVS, CDR2 FQNEAQ. With 5 bases removed from V and 0 bases from J, the gap between germline ends came to 14 bases. CDR3 in DNA: TGTGCCAGCAGCAAACGACAGGACCCCTCCTACGAGCAGTACTTC. Its protein product is CASSKRQDPSYEQYF.